This T cell receptor beta chain was retrieved from a study of identical twins (dated by TCRdb to about 2016). Broadly, across the study: TCR alpha and beta repertoires from monozygotic twins, unrelated adults of various ages and cord blood were deep-sequenced to test whether fetal clonotypes persist. Replicate twin experiments were performed at different times using different library preparation protocols to rule out contamination. General conclusions and limits of the study: Invariant T cells such as MAIT and iNKT could partly confound zero-insertion analyses, although diverse VJ usage argued against such confounding for most clonotypes. The excess sharing between twins in beta out-of-frame sequences was weaker because fewer shared sequences reduced the signal-to-noise ratio. Abundant cord blood beta clonotypes carried fewer insertions; young adult naive repertoires showed a weaker similar trend, while memory repertoires showed none. Compared with coincidental sharing between unrelated individuals, out-of-frame TCR alpha sequences shared between twins had an excess of sequences with low generation probability. Out-of-frame TCR alpha sharing in monozygotic twins was systematically underestimated by recombination models, whereas sharing between unrelated individuals was in agreement with the recombination models. Because the same donors could not be followed over many years, the conclusions depended on cross-sectional statistical analysis.

In this sample, this clonotype turned up many times. Its binding antigen is unknown. There are no base qualities to consult, and no much larger clone falls within one base. Only healthy Caucasian donors were included. The researchers also sequenced three unrelated adults who were not twins: a male aged 18 to 29, a male aged 50 to 60, and a female aged 50 to 60. Miltenyi CD45RO+ enrichment and human naive T-cell isolation kits were used to isolate memory (CD45RO+) and naive T cells from PBMC. The library relied on 5' RACE. The data were produced on an Illumina HiSeq 2000. A universal primer binding site was added through template switching, and the final cDNA carried a unique molecular identifier so that TCR cDNA molecules could be counted accurately. Specific primers in the conserved constant-segment region were used to synthesize first-strand cDNA for TCR alpha and beta chains. To control for contamination, each cDNA library was double barcoded with a SMART-Mk sample barcode plus Illumina barcodes. TruSeq adapter sequences, together with Illumina sample barcodes, were added in two successive PCR steps. The Illumina HiSeq platform was used with custom primers to sequence TCR alpha and beta cDNA libraries. The study's processing was this. Unique molecular identifiers were extracted from raw reads with MiGEC, and CDR3 positions were determined with MiXCR. For each individual, recombination models were inferred using an EM algorithm with the repgenHMM and IGoR tools. The tcR package in R was used for shared clonotype analysis, with sharing normalized by the product of cloneset sizes. To study raw recombination without the effects of thymic and clonal selection, out-of-frame nonproductive sequences were analyzed. The public reads were quality trimmed at Q25 with fastp and then assembled into clones with MiXCR by TCRdb, keeping productive beta chains. All rows with the same CDR3 protein become a single entry with the most common DNA and genes. None of the V and J calls come from the authors' own analysis; TCRdb made them. Within this sample are about 390,000 distinct CDR3 sequences, with around 9% of them counted one time only. 8% to 10% of the sample lies in the top ten.

The specimen sequenced was naive T cells sorted from blood. Interpreted using the paper, the cell subset or site label stands for: cells isolated with a human naive T-cell isolation kit. The sequence was collected from a woman in her fifties or sixties in good health.

The nucleotides are TGTGCCAGCAGCTTTGGGACAGACTACGAGCAGTACTTC. It is translated as CASSFGTDYEQYF. The rearrangement combines TRBV12-3 or TRBV12-4 with TRBJ2-7; TRBD1 fits 7 bases in the junction. The V end gives up 6 bases and the J end 3 bases, leaving 5 bases in the junction not matched to a gene. From the cysteine up to the phenylalanine, the CDR3 has a length of 13 residues. Of the read, only the CDR3 DNA is kept; its 39 bases are in frame from base 1.